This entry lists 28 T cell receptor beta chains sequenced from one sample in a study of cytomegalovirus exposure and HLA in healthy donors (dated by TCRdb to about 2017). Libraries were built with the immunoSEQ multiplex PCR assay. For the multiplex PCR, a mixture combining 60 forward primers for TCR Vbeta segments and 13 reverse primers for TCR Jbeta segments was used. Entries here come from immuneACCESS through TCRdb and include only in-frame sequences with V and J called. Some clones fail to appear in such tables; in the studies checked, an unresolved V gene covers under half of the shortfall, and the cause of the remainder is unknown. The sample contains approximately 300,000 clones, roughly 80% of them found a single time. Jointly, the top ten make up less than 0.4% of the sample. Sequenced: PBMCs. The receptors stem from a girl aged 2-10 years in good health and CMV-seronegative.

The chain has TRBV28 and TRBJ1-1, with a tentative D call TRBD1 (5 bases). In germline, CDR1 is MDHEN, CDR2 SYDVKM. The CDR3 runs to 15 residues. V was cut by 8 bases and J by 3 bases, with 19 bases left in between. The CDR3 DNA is TGTGCCAGCGTACAACCTCAGGGTTTCGACACTGAAGCTTTCTTT. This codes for CASVQPQGFDTEAFF.

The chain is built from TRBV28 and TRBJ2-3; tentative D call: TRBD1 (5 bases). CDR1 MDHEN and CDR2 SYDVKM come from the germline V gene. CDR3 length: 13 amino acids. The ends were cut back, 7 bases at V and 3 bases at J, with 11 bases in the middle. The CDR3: CASTFRVTDTQYF. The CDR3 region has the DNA TGTGCCAGCACTTTCAGGGTGACAGATACGCAGTATTTT.

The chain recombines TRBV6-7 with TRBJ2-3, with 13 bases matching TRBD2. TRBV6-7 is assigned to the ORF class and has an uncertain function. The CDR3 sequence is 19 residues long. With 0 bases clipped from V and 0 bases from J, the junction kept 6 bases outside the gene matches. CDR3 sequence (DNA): TGTGCCAGCAGTTACTCCGGACTAGCGGGGGCCCACAGCACAGATACGCAGTATTTT. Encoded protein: CASSYSGLAGAHSTDTQYF.

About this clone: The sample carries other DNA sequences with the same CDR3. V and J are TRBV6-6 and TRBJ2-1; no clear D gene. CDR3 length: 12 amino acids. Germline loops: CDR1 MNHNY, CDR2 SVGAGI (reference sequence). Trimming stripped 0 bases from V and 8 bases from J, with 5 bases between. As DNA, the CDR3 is TGTGCCAGCAGTTACTCCCGCGATGAGCAGTTCTTC. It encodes CASSYSRDEQFF.

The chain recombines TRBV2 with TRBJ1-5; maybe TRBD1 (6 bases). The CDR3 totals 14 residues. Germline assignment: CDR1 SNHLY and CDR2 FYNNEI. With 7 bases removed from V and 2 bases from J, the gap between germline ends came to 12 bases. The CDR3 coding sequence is TGTGCCAGCACCGATAGGACAGGCAATCAGCCCCAGCATTTT. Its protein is CASTDRTGNQPQHF.

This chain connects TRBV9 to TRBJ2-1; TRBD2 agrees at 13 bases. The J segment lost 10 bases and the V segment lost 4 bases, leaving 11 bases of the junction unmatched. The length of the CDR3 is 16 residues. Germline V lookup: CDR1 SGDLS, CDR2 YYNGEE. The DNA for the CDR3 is TGTGCCAGCAGCCTGCGGACTAGCGGGAGCCCCCAGGAGCAGTTCTTC. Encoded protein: CASSLRTSGSPQEQFF.

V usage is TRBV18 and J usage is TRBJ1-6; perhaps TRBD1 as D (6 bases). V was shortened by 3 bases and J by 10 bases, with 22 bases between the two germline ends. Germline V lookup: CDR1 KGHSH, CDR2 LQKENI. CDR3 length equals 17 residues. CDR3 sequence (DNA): TGTGCCAGCTCACCCTCGAGGACAGTCGTGCCGAACTCACCCCTCCACTTT. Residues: CASSPSRTVVPNSPLHF.

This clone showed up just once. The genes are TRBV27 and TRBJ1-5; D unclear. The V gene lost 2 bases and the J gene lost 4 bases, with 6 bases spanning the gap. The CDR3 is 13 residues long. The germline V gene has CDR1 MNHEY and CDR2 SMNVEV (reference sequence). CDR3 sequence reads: CASSLIENQPQHF. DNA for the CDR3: TGTGCCAGCAGTTTAATTGAGAATCAGCCCCAGCATTTT.

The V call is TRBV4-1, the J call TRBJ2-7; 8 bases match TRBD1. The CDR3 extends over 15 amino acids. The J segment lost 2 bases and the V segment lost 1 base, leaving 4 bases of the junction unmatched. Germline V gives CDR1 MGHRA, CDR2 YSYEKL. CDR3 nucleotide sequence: TGCGCCAGCAGCCAAGTAGACAGGGGCCCCTACGAGCAGTACTTC. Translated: CASSQVDRGPYEQYF.

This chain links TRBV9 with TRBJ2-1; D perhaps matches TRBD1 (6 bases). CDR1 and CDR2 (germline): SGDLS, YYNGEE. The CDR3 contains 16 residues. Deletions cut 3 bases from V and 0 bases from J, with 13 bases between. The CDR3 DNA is TGTGCCAGCAGCGGAAGAGCGGACAGCTCCTACAATGAGCAGTTCTTC. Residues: CASSGRADSSYNEQFF.

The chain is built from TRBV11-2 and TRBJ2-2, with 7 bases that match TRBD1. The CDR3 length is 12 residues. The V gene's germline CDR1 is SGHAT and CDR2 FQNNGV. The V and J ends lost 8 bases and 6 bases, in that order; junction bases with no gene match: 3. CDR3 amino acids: CASQGDAGELFF. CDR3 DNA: TGTGCCAGCCAGGGGGACGCCGGGGAGCTGTTTTTT.

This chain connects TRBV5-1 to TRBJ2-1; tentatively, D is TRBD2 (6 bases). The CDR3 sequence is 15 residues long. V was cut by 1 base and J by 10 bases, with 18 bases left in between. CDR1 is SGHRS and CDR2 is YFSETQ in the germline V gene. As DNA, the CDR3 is TGCGCCAGCAGCTTGTGGGCGGGAACCCCCGACGAGCAGTTCTTC. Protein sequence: CASSLWAGTPDEQFF. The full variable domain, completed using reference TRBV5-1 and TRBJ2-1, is KAGVTQTPRYLIKTRGQQVTLSCSPISGHRSVSWYQQTPGQGLQFLFEYFSETQRNKGNFPGRFSGRQFSNSRSEMNVSTLELGDSALYLCASSLWAGTPDEQFFGPGTRLTVL.

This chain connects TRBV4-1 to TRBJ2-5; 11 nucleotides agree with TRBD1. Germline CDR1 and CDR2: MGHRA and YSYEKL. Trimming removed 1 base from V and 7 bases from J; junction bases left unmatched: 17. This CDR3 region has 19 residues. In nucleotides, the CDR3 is TGCGCCAGCAGCCAAGTAATTCCAGGACAGGGGGCGCTTTTTGGGACCCAGTACTTC. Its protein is CASSQVIPGQGALFGTQYF.

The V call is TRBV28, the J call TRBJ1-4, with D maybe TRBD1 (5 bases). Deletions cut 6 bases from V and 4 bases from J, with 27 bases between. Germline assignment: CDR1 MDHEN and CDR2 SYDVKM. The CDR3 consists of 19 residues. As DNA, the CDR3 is TGTGCCAGCAGCCCCCCCAAGACAGTGACTCCTATGGGTAATGAAAAACTGTTTTTT. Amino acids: CASSPPKTVTPMGNEKLFF.

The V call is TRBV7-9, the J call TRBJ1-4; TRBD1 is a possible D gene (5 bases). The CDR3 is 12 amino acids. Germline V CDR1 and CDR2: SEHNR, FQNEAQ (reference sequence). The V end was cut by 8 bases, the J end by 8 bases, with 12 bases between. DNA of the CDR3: TGTGCCAGCCAAAACGGGGGGGAAAAACTGTTTTTT. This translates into CASQNGGEKLFF.

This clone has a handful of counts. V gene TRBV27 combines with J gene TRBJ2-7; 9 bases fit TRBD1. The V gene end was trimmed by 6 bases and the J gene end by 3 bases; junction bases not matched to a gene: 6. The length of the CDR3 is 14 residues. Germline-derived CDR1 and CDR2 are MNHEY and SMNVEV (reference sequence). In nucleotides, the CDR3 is TGTGCCAGCAGCTTACAGGGGGCGAACTACGAGCAGTACTTC. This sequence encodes CASSLQGANYEQYF.

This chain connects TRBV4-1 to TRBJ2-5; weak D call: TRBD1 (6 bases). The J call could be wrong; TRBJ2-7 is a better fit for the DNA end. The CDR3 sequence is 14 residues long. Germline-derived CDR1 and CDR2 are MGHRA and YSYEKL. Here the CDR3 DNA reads TGCGCCAGCAGCCCCCAACGAAGGGGGTACGAGCAGTACTTC. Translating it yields CASSPQRRGYEQYF.

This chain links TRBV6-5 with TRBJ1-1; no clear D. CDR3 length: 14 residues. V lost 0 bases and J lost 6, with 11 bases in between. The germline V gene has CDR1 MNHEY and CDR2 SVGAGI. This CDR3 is CASSYSRSLPEAFF. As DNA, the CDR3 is TGTGCCAGCAGTTACTCGCGTAGTTTGCCTGAAGCTTTCTTT.

CDR3 loop: CASSRQRGASYEQYF. Here the CDR3 DNA reads TGTGCCAGCAGTCGTCAGCGGGGGGCCTCCTACGAGCAGTACTTC. V is TRBV28 and J is TRBJ2-7; 9 bases align to TRBD2. Looked up from germline, CDR1 is MDHEN and CDR2 is SYDVKM. V dropped 5 bases and J dropped 0; count of bases not matched to a gene: 5. The CDR3 contains 15 residues.

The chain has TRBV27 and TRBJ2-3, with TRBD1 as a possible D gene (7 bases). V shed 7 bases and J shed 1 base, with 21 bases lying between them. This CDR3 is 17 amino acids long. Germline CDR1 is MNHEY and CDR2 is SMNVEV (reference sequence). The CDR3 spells CASTDRVWGVGTDTQYF. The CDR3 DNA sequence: TGTGCCAGCACAGACAGGGTGTGGGGGGTCGGCACAGATACGCAGTATTTT.

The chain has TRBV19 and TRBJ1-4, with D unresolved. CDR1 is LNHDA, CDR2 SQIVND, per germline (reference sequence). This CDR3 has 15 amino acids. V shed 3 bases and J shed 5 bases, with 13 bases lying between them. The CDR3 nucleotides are TGTGCCAGTAGTATGAGGACTCTACCCAATGAAAAACTGTTTTTT. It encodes CASSMRTLPNEKLFF. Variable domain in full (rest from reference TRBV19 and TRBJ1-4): DGGITQSPKYLFRKEGQNVTLSCEQNLNHDAMYWYRQDPGQGLRLIYYSQIVNDFQKGDIAEGYSVSREKKESFPLTVTSAQKNPTAFYLCASSMRTLPNEKLFFGSGTQLSVL.

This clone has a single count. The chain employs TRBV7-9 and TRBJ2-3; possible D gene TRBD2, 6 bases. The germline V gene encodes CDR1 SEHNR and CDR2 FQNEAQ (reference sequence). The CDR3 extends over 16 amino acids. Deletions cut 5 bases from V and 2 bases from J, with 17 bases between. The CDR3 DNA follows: TGTGCCAGCAGCCTACCAACTAGCTACCCCACAGATACGCAGTATTTT. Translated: CASSLPTSYPTDTQYF.

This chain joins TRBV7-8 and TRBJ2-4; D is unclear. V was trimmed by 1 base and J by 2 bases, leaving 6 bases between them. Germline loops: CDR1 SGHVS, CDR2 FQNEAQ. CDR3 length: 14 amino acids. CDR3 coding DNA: TGTGCCAGCAGCTTAGGTACTACCAAAAACATTCAGTACTTC. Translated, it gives CASSLGTTKNIQYF.

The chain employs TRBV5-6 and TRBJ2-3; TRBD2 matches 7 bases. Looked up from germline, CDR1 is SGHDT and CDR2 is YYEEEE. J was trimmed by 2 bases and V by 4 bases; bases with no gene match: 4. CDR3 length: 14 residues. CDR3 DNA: TGTGCCAGCAGCCTAGCGGTTCACACAGATACGCAGTATTTT. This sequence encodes CASSLAVHTDTQYF.

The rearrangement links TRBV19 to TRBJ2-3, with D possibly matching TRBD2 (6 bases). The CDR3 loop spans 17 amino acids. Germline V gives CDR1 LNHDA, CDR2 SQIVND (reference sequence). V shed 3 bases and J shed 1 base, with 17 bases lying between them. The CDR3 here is CASSIPGGVMGTDTQYF. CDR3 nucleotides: TGTGCCAGTAGTATCCCCGGAGGGGTGATGGGCACAGATACGCAGTATTTT. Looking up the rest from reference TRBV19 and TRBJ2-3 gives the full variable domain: DGGITQSPKYLFRKEGQNVTLSCEQNLNHDAMYWYRQDPGQGLRLIYYSQIVNDFQKGDIAEGYSVSREKKESFPLTVTSAQKNPTAFYLCASSIPGGVMGTDTQYFGPGTRLTVL.

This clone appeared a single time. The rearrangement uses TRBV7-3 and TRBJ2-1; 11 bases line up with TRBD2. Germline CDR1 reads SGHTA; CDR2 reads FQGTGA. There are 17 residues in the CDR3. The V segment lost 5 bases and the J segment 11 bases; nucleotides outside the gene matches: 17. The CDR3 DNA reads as TGTGCCAGCAGCAGAAACCAACGGTGGTTAGCGGGGGGGAAGCAGTTCTTC. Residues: CASSRNQRWLAGGKQFF. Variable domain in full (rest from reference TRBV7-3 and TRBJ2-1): GAGVSQTPSNKVTEKGKYVELRCDPISGHTALYWYRQSLGQGPEFLIYFQGTGAADDSGLPNDRFFAVRPEGSVSTLKIQRTERGDSAVYLCASSRNQRWLAGGKQFFGPGTRLTVL.

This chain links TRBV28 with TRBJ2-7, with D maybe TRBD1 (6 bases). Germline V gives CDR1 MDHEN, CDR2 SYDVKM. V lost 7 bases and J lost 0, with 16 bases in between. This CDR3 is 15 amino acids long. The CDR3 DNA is TGTGCCAGCACCCCGGCGAGGGGGAGCTCCTACGAGCAGTACTTC. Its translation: CASTPARGSSYEQYF.

The CDR3 reads CASSLSRNEQFF. The CDR3 nucleotides are TGTGCCAGCTCCCTTTCCCGCAATGAGCAGTTCTTC. The chain has TRBV18 and TRBJ2-1; unclear D gene. V lost 6 bases, J lost 6 bases, and 9 bases lay in between. The germline CDR1 and CDR2 sequences are KGHSH and LQKENI. The CDR3 has 12 residues.